This T cell receptor beta chain was documented in a study of T cells in Graves' hyperthyroidism and ophthalmopathy. Trimming removed 0 bases at V and 1 base at J, with 9 bases between. Per germline, CDR1 LGHDT and CDR2 YNNKEL (reference sequence). The CDR3 has 15 amino acids. Amplified TCR beta CDR3 regions came from RNA transcripts. The HTBI set primed first-round TCR CDR3 RT-PCR. A single record per CDR3 protein comes from TCRdb applying MiXCR to the multiplex PCR reads. The repertoire holds a few hundred thousand distinct CDR3 sequences, around 20% seen once, with about 38% in the top ten. This clonotype appeared many times.

The chain combines TRBV3-1 with TRBJ1-1; TRBD1 might be the D (5 bases). This TCR was recovered from a young man with Graves' ophthalmopathy. The sequenced material came from blood. The CDR3 DNA reads as TGTGCCAGCAGCCAAGATGGGGGGACGAACACTGAAGCTTTCTTT. Its protein is CASSQDGGTNTEAFF.